The 19 T cell receptor beta chains in this list originate from one sample, sequenced in a study of T cells in Graves' hyperthyroidism and ophthalmopathy. Amplification of TCR beta CDR3 regions used RNA as the template. Carried out on the TCR CDR3, a first-round RT-PCR used the HTBI primer set. One entry per CDR3 protein results from TCRdb running MiXCR on the multiplex PCR reads. The sample contains hundreds of thousands of distinct CDR3 sequences, roughly 15% of which appear only once. The material sequenced was blood. The receptors originated from a man younger than 30 with Graves' ophthalmopathy.

This clonotype was counted many times. The gene calls are TRBV7-2 and TRBJ2-7; D possibly corresponds to TRBD2 (7 bases). The CDR3 runs to 16 residues. Germline V CDR1 and CDR2: SGHTA, FQGNSA. Trimming pared 4 bases from V and 6 bases from J, leaving 22 bases between. This CDR3 reads CASSYEGGTKIREQYF. The CDR3 DNA sequence: TGTGCCAGCAGCTACGAGGGGGGGACAAAAATCCGCGAGCAGTACTTC.

This clonotype appeared many times. This chain joins TRBV27 and TRBJ2-1; unclear D gene. Germline CDR1 reads MNHEY; CDR2 reads SMNVEV (reference sequence). The germline V and J ends were trimmed by 3 bases and 4 bases, with 7 bases remaining between them. The CDR3 has 13 amino acids. The CDR3 nucleotides are TGTGCCAGCAGTTTTAAGGAGTACAATGAGCAGTTCTTC. Its protein is CASSFKEYNEQFF.

The V call is TRBV4-1, the J call TRBJ1-4; D unresolved. This CDR3 region has 13 residues. Looked up from germline, CDR1 is MGHRA and CDR2 is YSYEKL. The V end was cut by 0 bases, the J end by 4 bases, with 3 bases between. CDR3 amino acids: CASSQDHNEKLFF. CDR3 nucleotides: TGCGCCAGCAGCCAAGACCATAATGAAAAACTGTTTTTT.

In its sample, this clonotype was seen many times. This rearrangement joins TRBV7-3 to TRBJ2-1, with 16 bases that match TRBD2. From germline, CDR1 is SGHTA and CDR2 FQGTGA. V lost 2 bases and J lost 3; bases outside the gene matches: 4. CDR3 length: 18 residues. CDR3 residues: CASSLRGTSGGVYNEQFF. The CDR3, as DNA: TGTGCCAGCAGCTTACGAGGGACTAGCGGGGGGGTCTACAATGAGCAGTTCTTC.

At least ten counts were recorded for this clonotype. The chain carries TRBV7-2 and TRBJ1-1; D not resolved. Trimming removed 2 bases from V and 0 bases from J, with 7 bases in between. The CDR3 spans 14 residues. Germline V CDR1 and CDR2: SGHTA, FQGNSA. The CDR3 reads CASSLPTLNTEAFF. CDR3 bases: TGTGCCAGCAGCTTACCCACCCTGAACACTGAAGCTTTCTTT. Filled out from reference TRBV7-2 and TRBJ1-1, the complete variable domain reads GAGVSQSPSNKVTEKGKDVELRCDPISGHTALYWYRQSLGQGLEFLIYFQGNSAPDKSGLPSDRFSAERTGGSVSTLTIQRTQQEDSAVYLCASSLPTLNTEAFFGQGTRLTVV.

J is TRBJ2-7 and V is TRBV2; 9 bases match TRBD1. CDR1 SNHLY and CDR2 FYNNEI come from the germline V gene. The CDR3 runs 16 residues. V was clipped by 7 bases and J by 4 bases; unmatched bases: 14. In DNA, the CDR3 is TGTGCCAGCACCTCGAACCGGGACAGGGCGTCATACGAGCAGTACTTC. Protein: CASTSNRDRASYEQYF.

This clonotype was seen at least ten times. This chain links TRBV29-1 with TRBJ2-1, with D perhaps matching TRBD2 (6 bases). V lost 8 bases to trimming and J lost 4 bases, with 21 bases between them. CDR3 length: 15 residues. CDR1 and CDR2 (germline): SQVTM, ANQGSEA. The CDR3 sequence: CSLRGGGMSYNEQFF. DNA of the CDR3: TGCAGCCTCAGAGGAGGCGGGATGTCTTACAATGAGCAGTTCTTC.

This clonotype was seen ten or more times. The chain links TRBV6-1 to TRBJ2-5; D might be TRBD1 or TRBD2, each matching 5 bases. Germline V gene data show CDR1 as MNHNS and CDR2 as SASEGT. V lost 5 bases to trimming and J lost 3 bases, with 10 bases between them. The CDR3 is 13 residues long. The CDR3 bases are TGTGCCAGCAGTCTCAGGGAGAAAGAGACCCAGTACTTC. Amino acid sequence: CASSLREKETQYF.

This clonotype was detected a few times. The gene calls are TRBV6-1 and TRBJ2-2; D possibly corresponds to TRBD2 (6 bases). The ends were cut back, 5 bases at V and 3 bases at J, with 10 bases in the middle. CDR3 length: 14 amino acids. Per germline, CDR1 MNHNS and CDR2 SASEGT. The CDR3 DNA sequence: TGTGCCAGCAGTCGACTAGAGGACACCGGGGAGCTGTTTTTT. It codes for CASSRLEDTGELFF.

This clonotype occurred many times. The chain has TRBV20-1 and TRBJ2-3; D is uncertain. Germline V gene data show CDR1 as DFQATT and CDR2 as SNEGSKA (reference sequence). Trimming cost V 3 bases and J 4 bases, with 5 bases left between them. This CDR3 is built from 11 residues. CDR3 nucleotides: TGCAGTGCTAGTAATGCAGATACGCAGTATTTT. It translates to CSASNADTQYF.

The chain links TRBV19 to TRBJ2-2, with 8 positions matching TRBD1. This CDR3 is built from 13 residues. Losses at the gene ends were 5 bases for V and 6 bases for J; bases not matched to a gene: 2. Germline V lookup: CDR1 LNHDA, CDR2 SQIVND (reference sequence). In nucleotides, the CDR3 is TGTGCCAGTAGTGCACAGGGGGCCGGGGAGCTGTTTTTT. Amino acids: CASSAQGAGELFF. The full variable domain, with the rest looked up from reference TRBV19 and TRBJ2-2, is DGGITQSPKYLFRKEGQNVTLSCEQNLNHDAMYWYRQDPGQGLRLIYYSQIVNDFQKGDIAEGYSVSREKKESFPLTVTSAQKNPTAFYLCASSAQGAGELFFGEGSRLTVL.

A note on this clonotype: A much larger clone is a single base away; this may be a read error. CDR3 DNA sequence: TGTGCCACCGGGTCAGATTTAGCCAAAAACGTTCAGTACTTC. Translated: CATGSDLAKNVQYF. The rearrangement links TRBV15 to TRBJ2-4; D gene uncertain. The CDR3 contains 14 residues. Looked up from germline, CDR1 is LNHNV and CDR2 is YYDKDF (reference sequence).

This clonotype was recorded at least ten times. The gene calls are TRBV5-6 and TRBJ2-1, with a possible D match to TRBD2 (7 bases). In germline, CDR1 is SGHDT, CDR2 YYEEEE. This CDR3 contains 15 residues. V shed 6 bases and J shed 1 base, with 14 bases lying between them. The CDR3 nucleotides are TGTGCCAGCAAGGGGGGGCTTCTATCCTACAATGAGCAGTTCTTC. Translation: CASKGGLLSYNEQFF. The whole variable domain, remainder taken from reference TRBV5-6 and TRBJ2-1, is DAGVTQSPTHLIKTRGQQVTLRCSPKSGHDTVSWYQQALGQGPQFIFQYYEEEERQRGNFPDRFSGHQFPNYSSELNVNALLLGDSALYLCASKGGLLSYNEQFFGPGTRLTVL.

This clonotype was counted many times. This sequence joins TRBV29-1 and TRBJ1-1; 8 bases line up with TRBD1. The germline V gene has CDR1 SQVTM and CDR2 ANQGSEA. With V trimmed by 2 bases and J by 3 bases, 8 bases remained unmatched. The CDR3 totals 15 residues. The CDR3 bases are TGCAGCGTTGAAATTCCCTGGACAGGGCACACTGAAGCTTTCTTT. Protein product: CSVEIPWTGHTEAFF.

This clonotype has ten or more counts. The chain carries TRBV28 and TRBJ2-1, with TRBD2 matching over 11 bases. CDR1 is MDHEN and CDR2 is SYDVKM in the germline V gene. The CDR3 spans 14 residues. The V gene end was trimmed by 5 bases and the J gene end by 10 bases; junction bases not matched to a gene: 7. CDR3 in DNA: TGTGCCAGCAGTCCTCTAGCGGGAGGTGGGGAGCAGTTCTTC. Its translation is CASSPLAGGGEQFF.

This clonotype has ten or more counts. J is TRBJ2-1 and V is TRBV20-1; 14 bases fit TRBD2. The CDR3 consists of 15 residues. Germline loops: CDR1 DFQATT, CDR2 SNEGSKA (reference sequence). V shed 5 bases and J 7 bases; nucleotides not matched to a gene: 7. CDR3 amino acids: CSAGGTSGGPNEQFF. Written as DNA, the CDR3 is TGCAGTGCTGGCGGGACTAGCGGGGGCCCAAATGAGCAGTTCTTC.

There are a few counts of this clonotype. This rearrangement joins TRBV2 to TRBJ1-5, with no clear D. The CDR3 is 16 residues long. The ends were cut back, 1 base at V and 9 bases at J, with 19 bases in the middle. CDR1 and CDR2 from the germline V gene are SNHLY and FYNNEI. The CDR3 bases are TGTGCCAGCAGTGAAGAGTCCGCTCTTAACTTGGGGCCCCAGCATTTT. Translation gives CASSEESALNLGPQHF.

This clonotype was seen at least ten times. The gene calls are TRBV2 and TRBJ2-7; D gene uncertain. The germline gives CDR1 SNHLY, CDR2 FYNNEI. This CDR3 comprises 13 residues. Trimming took 4 bases from V and 2 from J, leaving 9 bases between them. The DNA of the CDR3 is TGTGCCAGCAGTGGTGGCTCCCCCTACGAGCAGTACTTC. This translates into CASSGGSPYEQYF.

This clonotype has ten or more counts. The rearrangement links TRBV24-1 to TRBJ2-7, with D perhaps given as TRBD1 or TRBD2 (5 bases each). V was cut by 5 bases and J by 1 base, with 14 bases left in between. The CDR3 has 15 amino acids. Germline values: CDR1 KGHDR, CDR2 SFDVKD. The CDR3 nucleotides are TGTGCCACCAGTGCCCGGGACGGTTATTCCTACGAGCAGTACTTC. This gives the protein CATSARDGYSYEQYF.